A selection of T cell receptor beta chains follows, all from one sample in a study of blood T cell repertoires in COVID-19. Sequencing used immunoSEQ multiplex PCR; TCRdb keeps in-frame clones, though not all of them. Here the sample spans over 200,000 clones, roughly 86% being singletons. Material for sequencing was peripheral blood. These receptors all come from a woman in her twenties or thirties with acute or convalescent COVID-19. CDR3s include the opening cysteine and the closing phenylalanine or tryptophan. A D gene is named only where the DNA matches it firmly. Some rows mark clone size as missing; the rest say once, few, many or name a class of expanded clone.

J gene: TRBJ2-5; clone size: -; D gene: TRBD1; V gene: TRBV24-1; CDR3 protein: CATSKLTGGLETQYF; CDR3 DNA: TGTGCCACCTCAAAACTGACAGGGGGTTTGGAGACCCAGTACTTC
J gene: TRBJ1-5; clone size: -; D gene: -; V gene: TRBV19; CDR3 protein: CASSIRDSNQPQHF; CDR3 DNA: TGTGCCAGTAGTATTCGCGATAGCAATCAGCCCCAGCATTTT
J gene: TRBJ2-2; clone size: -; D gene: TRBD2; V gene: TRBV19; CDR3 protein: CASSTGLAGELFF; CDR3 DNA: TGTGCCAGTAGTACGGGACTAGCCGGGGAGCTGTTTTTT
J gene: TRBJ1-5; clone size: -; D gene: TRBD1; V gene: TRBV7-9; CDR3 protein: CASSHDRVDQPQHF; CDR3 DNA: TGTGCCAGCAGCCACGACAGGGTCGATCAGCCCCAGCATTTT
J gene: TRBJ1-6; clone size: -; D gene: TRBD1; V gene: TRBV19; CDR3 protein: CASRRDRKNSPLHF; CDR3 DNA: TGTGCCAGTAGGAGGGACAGAAAAAATTCACCCCTCCACTTT
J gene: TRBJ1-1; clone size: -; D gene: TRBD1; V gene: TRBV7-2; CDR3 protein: CASSSRTGTGGVDPEAFF; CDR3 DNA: TGTGCCAGCAGCTCCCGTACCGGGACAGGGGGCGTGGACCCTGAAGCTTTCTTT
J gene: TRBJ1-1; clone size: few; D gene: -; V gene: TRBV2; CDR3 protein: CATMPGNVEAFF; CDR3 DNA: TGTGCCACCATGCCAGGGAACGTTGAAGCTTTCTTT
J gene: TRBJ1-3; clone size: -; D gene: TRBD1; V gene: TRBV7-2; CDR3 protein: CASNFDRAGNTIYF; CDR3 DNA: TGTGCCAGCAACTTCGACAGGGCGGGAAACACCATATATTTT
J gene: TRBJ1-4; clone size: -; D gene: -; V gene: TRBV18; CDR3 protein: CASSPKQAFNEKLFF; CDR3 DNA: TGTGCCAGCTCACCAAAGCAGGCCTTTAATGAAAAACTGTTTTTT
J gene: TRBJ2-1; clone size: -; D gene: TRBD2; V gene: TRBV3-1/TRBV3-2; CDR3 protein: CASSQVPPGLAGLSSYNEQFF; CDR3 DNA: TGTGCCAGCAGCCAAGTTCCCCCGGGACTAGCGGGGTTAAGCTCCTACAATGAGCAGTTCTTC
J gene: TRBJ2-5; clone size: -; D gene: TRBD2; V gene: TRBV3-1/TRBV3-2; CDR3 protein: CASSQPTRLAGVGETQYF; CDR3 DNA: TGTGCCAGCAGCCAACCTACCCGACTAGCGGGAGTAGGGGAGACCCAGTACTTC
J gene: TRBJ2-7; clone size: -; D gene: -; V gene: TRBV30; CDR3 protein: CACTPGGPEQYF; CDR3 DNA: TGTGCCTGCACCCCCGGGGGGCCCGAGCAGTACTTC
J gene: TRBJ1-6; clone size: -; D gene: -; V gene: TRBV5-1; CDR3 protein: CASSLGILRAQGSPLHF; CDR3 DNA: TGCGCCAGCAGCTTGGGAATTCTCAGGGCCCAAGGTTCACCCCTCCACTTT
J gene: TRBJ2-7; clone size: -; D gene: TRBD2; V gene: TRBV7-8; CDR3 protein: CASSFRPSGRDYEQYF; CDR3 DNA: TGTGCCAGCAGCTTCCGACCTAGCGGGAGGGACTACGAGCAGTACTTC
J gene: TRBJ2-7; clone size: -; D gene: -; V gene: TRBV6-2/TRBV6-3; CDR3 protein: CASGLVEQYF; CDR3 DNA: TGTGCCAGCGGCCTCGTTGAGCAGTACTTC
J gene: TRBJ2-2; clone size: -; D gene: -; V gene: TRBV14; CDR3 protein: CASSERMAFPGELFF; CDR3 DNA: TGTGCCAGCAGCGAAAGAATGGCATTTCCCGGGGAGCTGTTTTTT
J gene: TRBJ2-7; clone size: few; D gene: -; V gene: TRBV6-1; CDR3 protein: CASSDRVSYEQYF; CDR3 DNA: TGTGCCAGCAGTGACAGGGTATCCTACGAGCAGTACTTC
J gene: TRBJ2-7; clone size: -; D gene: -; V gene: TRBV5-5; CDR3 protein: CASSLANYEQYF; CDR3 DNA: TGTGCCAGCAGCTTGGCTAACTACGAGCAGTACTTC
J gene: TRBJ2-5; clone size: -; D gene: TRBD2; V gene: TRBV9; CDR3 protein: CASSVGTSDQETQYF; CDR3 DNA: TGTGCCAGCAGCGTTGGGACTAGCGACCAAGAGACCCAGTACTTC
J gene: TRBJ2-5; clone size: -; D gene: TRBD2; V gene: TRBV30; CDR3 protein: CAWSAGTSDETQYF; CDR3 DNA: TGTGCCTGGAGTGCAGGGACTAGCGACGAGACCCAGTACTTC
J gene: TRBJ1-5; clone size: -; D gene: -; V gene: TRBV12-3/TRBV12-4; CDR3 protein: CASSLNGGQPQHF; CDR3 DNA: TGTGCCAGCAGTTTAAACGGGGGTCAGCCCCAGCATTTT
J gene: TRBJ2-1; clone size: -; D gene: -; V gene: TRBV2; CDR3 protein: CASLTISNEQFF; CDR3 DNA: TGTGCCAGCTTGACTATCTCCAATGAGCAGTTCTTC
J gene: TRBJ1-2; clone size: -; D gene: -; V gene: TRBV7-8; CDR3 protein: CASSLGQVYRLGHGYTF; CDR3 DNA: TGTGCCAGCAGCTTAGGACAGGTGTATCGTTTAGGTCACGGCTACACCTTC
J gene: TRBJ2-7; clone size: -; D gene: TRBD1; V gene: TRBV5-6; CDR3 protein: CASSLGTGNYEQYF; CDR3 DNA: TGTGCCAGCAGCCTCGGGACAGGAAACTACGAGCAGTACTTC
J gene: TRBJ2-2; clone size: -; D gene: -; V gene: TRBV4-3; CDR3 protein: CASSQVSEVGELFF; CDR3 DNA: TGCGCCAGCAGCCAAGTTAGCGAGGTCGGGGAGCTGTTTTTT
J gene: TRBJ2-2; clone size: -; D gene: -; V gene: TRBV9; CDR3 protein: CASSSLGGSTGELFF; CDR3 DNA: TGTGCCAGCAGCTCCCTTGGGGGCTCGACCGGGGAGCTGTTTTTT
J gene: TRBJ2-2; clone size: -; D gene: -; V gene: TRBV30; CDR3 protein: CAWSVRRNTGELFF; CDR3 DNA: TGTGCCTGGAGTGTACGTAGGAACACCGGGGAGCTGTTTTTT
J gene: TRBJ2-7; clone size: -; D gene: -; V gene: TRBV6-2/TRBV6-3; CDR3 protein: CASSPGGRGYEQYF; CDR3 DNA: TGTGCCAGCAGTCCCGGTGGCAGGGGTTACGAGCAGTACTTC
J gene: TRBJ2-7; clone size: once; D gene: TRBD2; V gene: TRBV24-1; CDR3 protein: CATNFSVGAASGRYEQYF; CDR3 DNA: TGTGCCACCAATTTTTCCGTGGGCGCGGCTAGCGGGAGATACGAGCAGTACTTC
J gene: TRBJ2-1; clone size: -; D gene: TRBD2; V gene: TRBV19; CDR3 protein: CASSISGRGAQFF; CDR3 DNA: TGTGCCAGTAGTATAAGCGGGAGAGGCGCGCAGTTCTTC
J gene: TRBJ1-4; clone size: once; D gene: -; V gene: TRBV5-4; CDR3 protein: CASSNWTATNEKLFF; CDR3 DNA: TGTGCCAGCAGCAACTGGACAGCAACTAATGAAAAACTGTTTTTT
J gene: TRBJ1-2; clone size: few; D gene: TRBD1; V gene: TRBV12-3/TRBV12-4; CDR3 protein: CASSPGQGIGYTF; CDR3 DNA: TGTGCCAGCAGCCCGGGACAGGGTATTGGCTACACCTTC
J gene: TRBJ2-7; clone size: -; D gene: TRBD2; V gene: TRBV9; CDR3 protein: CASSLGTSGSGVRASEQYF; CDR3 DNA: TGTGCCAGCAGCCTTGGGACTAGCGGGAGTGGAGTTCGGGCAAGCGAGCAGTACTTC